The clone carrying this T cell receptor beta chain has only a few counts. Its antigen remains unknown. The CDR3 contains 17 residues. V was shortened by 3 bases and J by 0 bases, with 16 bases between the two germline ends. Germline loops: CDR1 SGHTA, CDR2 FQGTGA. The use of a sample-barcoded 5' primer and a J-beta primer mix characterized a second PCR of roughly 7 to 12 cycles. TCRdb ran MiXCR on the 5' RACE reads and lists one entry per CDR3 protein. Found here are roughly 550,000 distinct CDR3 sequences, around 24% of them singletons; the top ten hold under 9%. The record originates from a study of blood T cells in healthy people across ages. Study conclusions and caveats: Among long-lived donors, naive CD4+ cells were more numerous and diversity higher than in aged donors.

These data were also reused for a study on T cells of mothers and their children. This second report adds: cDNA synthesis used all extracted RNA, 1.5 ug per 15 ul. The shaping of TCR recombination output by thymic selection is similar in related and unrelated pairs. Among related mother-child pairs, overlap was slightly higher than in unrelated pairs, though not significantly.

This sequence joins TRBV7-3 and TRBJ2-3, with D possibly TRBD2 on 5 matching bases. Sequenced: blood. This TCR derives from a boy younger than 18 in good health. CDR3 residues: CASSFNPGSTSTDTQYF. The CDR3 DNA is TGTGCCAGCAGCTTCAATCCGGGATCTACAAGCACAGATACGCAGTATTTT.